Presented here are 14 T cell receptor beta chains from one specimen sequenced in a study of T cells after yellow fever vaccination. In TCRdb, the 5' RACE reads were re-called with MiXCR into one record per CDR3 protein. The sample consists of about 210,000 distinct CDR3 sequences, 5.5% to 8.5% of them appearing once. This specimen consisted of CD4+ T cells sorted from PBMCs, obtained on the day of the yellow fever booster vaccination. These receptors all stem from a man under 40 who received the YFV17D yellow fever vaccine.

CDR3: CASRLVLDSNEQFF. The CDR3 region has the DNA TGTGCCAGCAGACTAGTTCTCGATAGCAATGAGCAGTTCTTC. V gene TRBV6-2 or TRBV6-3 combines with J gene TRBJ2-1, with D maybe TRBD2 (5 bases). The CDR3 extends over 14 amino acids. Germline assignment: CDR1 MNHEY and CDR2 SVGEGT. Deletions cut 6 bases from V and 6 bases from J, with 15 bases between.

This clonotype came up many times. The CDR3 DNA is TGCGCCAGCAGAAGGGACTCCAATCAGCCCCAGCATTTT. It codes for CASRRDSNQPQHF. This chain uses TRBV5-1 with TRBJ1-5, with D maybe TRBD1 (5 bases). CDR1 and CDR2 from the germline V gene are SGHRS and YFSETQ. This CDR3 region has 13 residues. Trimming pared 5 bases from V and 3 bases from J, leaving 9 bases between.

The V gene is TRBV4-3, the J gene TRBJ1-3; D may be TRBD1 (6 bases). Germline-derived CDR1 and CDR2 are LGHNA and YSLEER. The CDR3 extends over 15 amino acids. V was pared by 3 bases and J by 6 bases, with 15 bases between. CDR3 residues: CASSHITGTANTIYF. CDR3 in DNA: TGCGCCAGCAGCCACATTACAGGGACGGCAAACACCATATATTTT.

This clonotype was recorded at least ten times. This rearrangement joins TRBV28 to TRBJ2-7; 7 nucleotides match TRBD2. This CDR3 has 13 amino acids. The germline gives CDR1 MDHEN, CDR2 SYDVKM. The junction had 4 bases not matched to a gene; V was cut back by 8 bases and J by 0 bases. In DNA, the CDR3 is TGTGCCAGCCTCGGGAGGATCTCCTACGAGCAGTACTTC. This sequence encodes CASLGRISYEQYF.

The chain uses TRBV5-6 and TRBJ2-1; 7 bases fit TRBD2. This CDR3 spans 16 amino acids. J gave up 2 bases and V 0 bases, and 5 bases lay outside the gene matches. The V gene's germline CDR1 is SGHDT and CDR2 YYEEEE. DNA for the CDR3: TGTGCCAGCAGCTTGGATCTAGCGGCCACCTACAATGAGCAGTTCTTC. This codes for CASSLDLAATYNEQFF.

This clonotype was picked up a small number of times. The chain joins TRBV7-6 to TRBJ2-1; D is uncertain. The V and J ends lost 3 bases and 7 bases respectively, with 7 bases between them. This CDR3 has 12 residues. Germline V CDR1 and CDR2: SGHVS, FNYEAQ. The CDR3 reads CASSFELNEQFF. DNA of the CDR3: TGTGCCAGCAGCTTCGAGTTGAATGAGCAGTTCTTC.

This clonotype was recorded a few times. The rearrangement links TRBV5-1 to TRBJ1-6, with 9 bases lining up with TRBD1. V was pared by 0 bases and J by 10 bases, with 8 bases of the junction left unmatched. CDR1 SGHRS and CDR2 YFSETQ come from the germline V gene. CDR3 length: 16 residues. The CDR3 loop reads CASSLATGGMGSPLHF. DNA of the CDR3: TGCGCCAGCAGCTTGGCTACAGGGGGCATGGGATCACCCCTCCACTTT.

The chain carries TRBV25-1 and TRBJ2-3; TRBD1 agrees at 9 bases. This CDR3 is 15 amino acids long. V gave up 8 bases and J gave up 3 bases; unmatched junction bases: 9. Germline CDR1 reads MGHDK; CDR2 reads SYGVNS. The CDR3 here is CASSSPGQGTDTQYF. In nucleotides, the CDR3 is TGTGCCAGCTCATCGCCGGGACAGGGAACAGATACGCAGTATTTT.

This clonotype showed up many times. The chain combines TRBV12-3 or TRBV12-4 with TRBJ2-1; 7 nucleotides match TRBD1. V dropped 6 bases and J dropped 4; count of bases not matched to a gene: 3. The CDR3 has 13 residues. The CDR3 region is CASSRQGYNEQFF. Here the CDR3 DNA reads TGTGCCAGCAGCCGACAGGGATACAATGAGCAGTTCTTC.

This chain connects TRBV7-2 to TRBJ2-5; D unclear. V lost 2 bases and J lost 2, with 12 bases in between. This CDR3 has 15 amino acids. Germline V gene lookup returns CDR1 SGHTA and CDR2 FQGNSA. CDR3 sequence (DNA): TGTGCCAGCAGCTTATATTCAGGAGAGCAAGAGACCCAGTACTTC. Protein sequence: CASSLYSGEQETQYF. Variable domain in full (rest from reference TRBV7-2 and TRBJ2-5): GAGVSQSPSNKVTEKGKDVELRCDPISGHTALYWYRQSLGQGLEFLIYFQGNSAPDKSGLPSDRFSAERTGGSVSTLTIQRTQQEDSAVYLCASSLYSGEQETQYFGPGTRLLVL.

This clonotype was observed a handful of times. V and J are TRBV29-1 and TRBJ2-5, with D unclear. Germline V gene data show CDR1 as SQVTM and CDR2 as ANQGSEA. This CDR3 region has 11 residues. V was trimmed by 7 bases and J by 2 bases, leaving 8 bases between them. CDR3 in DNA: TGCAGCGCCGATCCGCAAGAGACCCAGTACTTC. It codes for CSADPQETQYF.

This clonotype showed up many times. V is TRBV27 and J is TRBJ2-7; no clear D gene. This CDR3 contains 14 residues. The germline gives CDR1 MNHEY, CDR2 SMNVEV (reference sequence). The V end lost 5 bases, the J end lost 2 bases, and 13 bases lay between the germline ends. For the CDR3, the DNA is TGTGCCAGCAGTGCGAAGGACGGAACCTACGAGCAGTACTTC. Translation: CASSAKDGTYEQYF.

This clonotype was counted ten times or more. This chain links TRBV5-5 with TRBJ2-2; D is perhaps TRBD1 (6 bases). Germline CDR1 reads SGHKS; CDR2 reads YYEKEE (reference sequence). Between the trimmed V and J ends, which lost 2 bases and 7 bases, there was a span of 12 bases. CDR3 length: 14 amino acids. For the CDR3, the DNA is TGTGCCAGCAGCTTATCCCAGGGGAGCGGGGAGCTGTTTTTT. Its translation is CASSLSQGSGELFF.

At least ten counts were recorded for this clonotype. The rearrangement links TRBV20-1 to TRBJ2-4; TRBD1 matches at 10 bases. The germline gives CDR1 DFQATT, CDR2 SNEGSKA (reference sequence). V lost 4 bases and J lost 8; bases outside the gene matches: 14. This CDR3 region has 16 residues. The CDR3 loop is CSATPGQGDVVHIQYF. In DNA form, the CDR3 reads TGCAGTGCTACCCCAGGACAGGGGGATGTAGTGCACATTCAGTACTTC.